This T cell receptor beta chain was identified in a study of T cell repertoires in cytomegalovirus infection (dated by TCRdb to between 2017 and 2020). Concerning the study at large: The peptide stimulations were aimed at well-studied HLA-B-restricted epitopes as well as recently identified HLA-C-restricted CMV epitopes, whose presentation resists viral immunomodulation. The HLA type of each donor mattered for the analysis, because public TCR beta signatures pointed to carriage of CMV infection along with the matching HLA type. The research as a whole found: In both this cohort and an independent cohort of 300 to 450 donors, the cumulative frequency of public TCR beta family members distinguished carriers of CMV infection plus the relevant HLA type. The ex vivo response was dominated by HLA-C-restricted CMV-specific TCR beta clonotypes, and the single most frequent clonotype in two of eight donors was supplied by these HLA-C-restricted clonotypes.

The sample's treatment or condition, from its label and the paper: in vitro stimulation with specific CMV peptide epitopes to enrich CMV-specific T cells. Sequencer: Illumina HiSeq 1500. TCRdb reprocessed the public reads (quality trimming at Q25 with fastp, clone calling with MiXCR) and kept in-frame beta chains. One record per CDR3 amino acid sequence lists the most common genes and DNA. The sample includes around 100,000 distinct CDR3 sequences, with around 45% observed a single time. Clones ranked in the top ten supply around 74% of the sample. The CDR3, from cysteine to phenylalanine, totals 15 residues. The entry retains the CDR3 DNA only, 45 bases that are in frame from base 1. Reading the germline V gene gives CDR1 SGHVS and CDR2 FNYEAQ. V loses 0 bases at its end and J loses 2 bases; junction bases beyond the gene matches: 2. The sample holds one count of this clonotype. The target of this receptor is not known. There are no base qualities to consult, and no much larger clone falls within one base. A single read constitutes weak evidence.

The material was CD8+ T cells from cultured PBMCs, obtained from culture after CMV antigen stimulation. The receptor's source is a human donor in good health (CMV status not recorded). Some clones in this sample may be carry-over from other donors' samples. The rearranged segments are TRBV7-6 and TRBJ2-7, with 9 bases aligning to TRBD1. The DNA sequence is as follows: TGTGCCAGCAGCTTAGCGGGACAGGGAGCCTACGAGCAGTACTTC. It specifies CASSLAGQGAYEQYF.